These T cell receptor beta chains were read from a single sample in a study of blood T cell repertoires in COVID-19. The table came from immunoSEQ multiplex PCR; TCRdb's copy has only in-frame clones and leaves some out. The profile covers some 320,000 clones, with over 75% appearing a single time and approximately 7.9% taken by the ten largest. Sequencing was carried out using peripheral blood. These receptors were obtained from a human donor in a cohort sampled during active COVID-19. The CDR3 runs from the conserved cysteine through the conserved F or W. The order of the fields is J gene, D gene, V gene, clone size, CDR3 protein, CDR3 DNA. D genes are given only for firm matches. Rows give clone size only sometimes, using once, few, many, or a class for an expanded clone.

j_call: TRBJ1-1; d_call: .; v_call: TRBV7-3; clone_size: .; cdr3_aa: CASSLLGVGRAFF; cdr3_nt: TGTGCCAGCAGCCTCCTCGGGGTAGGGCGGGCTTTCTTT
j_call: TRBJ2-1; d_call: TRBD1; v_call: TRBV10-1; clone_size: few; cdr3_aa: CASSYRDRGNNEQFF; cdr3_nt: TGCGCCAGCAGCTACCGGGACAGGGGAAACAATGAGCAGTTCTTC
j_call: TRBJ2-3; d_call: TRBD2; v_call: TRBV7-3; clone_size: .; cdr3_aa: CASSGPGGAGDTDTQYF; cdr3_nt: TGTGCCAGCAGTGGCCCTGGTGGCGCGGGGGATACAGATACGCAGTATTTT
j_call: TRBJ2-3; d_call: .; v_call: TRBV19; clone_size: .; cdr3_aa: CASATTRSTDTQYF; cdr3_nt: TGTGCCAGTGCCACCACGAGAAGCACAGATACGCAGTATTTT
j_call: TRBJ2-7; d_call: TRBD2; v_call: TRBV5-4; clone_size: .; cdr3_aa: CASSSKRGNPYEQYF; cdr3_nt: TGTGCCAGCAGCTCAAAGCGGGGTAATCCCTACGAGCAGTACTTC
j_call: TRBJ2-7; d_call: TRBD1; v_call: TRBV10-2; clone_size: .; cdr3_aa: CASSEDRAYEQYF; cdr3_nt: TGCGCCAGCAGTGAAGACAGGGCCTACGAGCAGTACTTC
j_call: TRBJ1-3; d_call: TRBD1; v_call: TRBV5-1; clone_size: .; cdr3_aa: CASSNGTADSGNTIYF; cdr3_nt: TGCGCCAGCAGCAACGGGACAGCCGATTCTGGAAACACCATATATTTT
j_call: TRBJ1-1; d_call: .; v_call: TRBV20-1; clone_size: .; cdr3_aa: CSVHENTEAFF; cdr3_nt: TGCAGTGTACACGAGAACACTGAAGCTTTCTTT
j_call: TRBJ1-1; d_call: TRBD1; v_call: TRBV7-9; clone_size: .; cdr3_aa: CASTLLTGGSEAFF; cdr3_nt: TGTGCCAGCACCCTCCTGACAGGGGGAAGTGAAGCTTTCTTT
j_call: TRBJ1-5; d_call: .; v_call: TRBV2; clone_size: .; cdr3_aa: CASRSAFGGNQPQHF; cdr3_nt: TGTGCCAGCAGGTCGGCTTTTGGGGGGAATCAGCCCCAGCATTTT
j_call: TRBJ2-3; d_call: TRBD2; v_call: TRBV6-6; clone_size: .; cdr3_aa: CASSTGGGEVTDTQYF; cdr3_nt: TGTGCCAGCAGTACGGGCGGGGGGGAAGTCACAGATACGCAGTATTTT
j_call: TRBJ2-5; d_call: TRBD1; v_call: TRBV7-2; clone_size: .; cdr3_aa: CASSLGLGTGYQETQYF; cdr3_nt: TGTGCCAGCAGCTTAGGCCTCGGGACAGGGTACCAAGAGACCCAGTACTTC
j_call: TRBJ1-1; d_call: .; v_call: TRBV18; clone_size: .; cdr3_aa: CASSPRQVEAFF; cdr3_nt: TGTGCCAGCTCACCGAGACAGGTCGAAGCTTTCTTT
j_call: TRBJ1-5; d_call: .; v_call: TRBV6-1; clone_size: .; cdr3_aa: CASSEGAGSNQPQHF; cdr3_nt: TGTGCCAGCAGTGAAGGTGCAGGGAGCAATCAGCCCCAGCATTTT
j_call: TRBJ1-1; d_call: .; v_call: TRBV4-1; clone_size: .; cdr3_aa: CASSLPGSGEAFF; cdr3_nt: TGCGCCAGCAGCCTTCCAGGGTCCGGTGAAGCTTTCTTT
j_call: TRBJ2-7; d_call: TRBD1; v_call: TRBV11-2; clone_size: .; cdr3_aa: CASSERTGDSYEQYF; cdr3_nt: TGTGCCAGCAGCGAACGGACAGGGGACTCCTACGAGCAGTACTTC
j_call: TRBJ1-1; d_call: .; v_call: TRBV30; clone_size: .; cdr3_aa: CAWSKPGAMGSEAFF; cdr3_nt: TGTGCCTGGAGTAAACCTGGGGCGATGGGGTCTGAAGCTTTCTTT
j_call: TRBJ1-2; d_call: .; v_call: TRBV11-2; clone_size: .; cdr3_aa: CASSLTSNYGYTF; cdr3_nt: TGTGCCAGCAGCTTAACATCTAACTATGGCTACACCTTC
j_call: TRBJ2-1; d_call: .; v_call: TRBV2; clone_size: .; cdr3_aa: CASSDQTYNEQFF; cdr3_nt: TGTGCCAGCAGTGACCAGACATACAATGAGCAGTTCTTC
j_call: TRBJ2-1; d_call: .; v_call: TRBV30; clone_size: .; cdr3_aa: CAWSGYTGRGDSYNEQFF; cdr3_nt: TGTGCCTGGAGTGGGTACACAGGTCGCGGGGATTCCTACAATGAGCAGTTCTTC
j_call: TRBJ1-4; d_call: TRBD1; v_call: TRBV4-1; clone_size: .; cdr3_aa: CASSQENRGRGEKLFF; cdr3_nt: TGCGCCAGCAGCCAAGAGAACAGGGGGCGAGGTGAAAAACTGTTTTTT
j_call: TRBJ1-5; d_call: .; v_call: TRBV10-1; clone_size: .; cdr3_aa: CASSDDTYSNQPQHF; cdr3_nt: TGCGCCAGCAGTGACGATACATATAGCAATCAGCCCCAGCATTTT
j_call: TRBJ1-2; d_call: .; v_call: TRBV11-2; clone_size: .; cdr3_aa: CASSWLGGGYTF; cdr3_nt: TGTGCCAGCAGCTGGCTTGGGGGCGGCTACACCTTC
j_call: TRBJ1-2; d_call: TRBD1; v_call: TRBV10-3; clone_size: .; cdr3_aa: CAISPGQGEANYGYTF; cdr3_nt: TGTGCCATCAGCCCGGGACAGGGAGAAGCTAACTATGGCTACACCTTC
j_call: TRBJ2-7; d_call: TRBD1; v_call: TRBV5-4; clone_size: .; cdr3_aa: CASSSTGSHEQYF; cdr3_nt: TGTGCCAGCAGCTCGACAGGGTCCCACGAGCAGTACTTC
j_call: TRBJ1-2; d_call: .; v_call: TRBV7-8; clone_size: .; cdr3_aa: CASSLSSGVNYGYTF; cdr3_nt: TGTGCCAGCAGCTTATCCTCAGGGGTTAACTATGGCTACACCTTC
j_call: TRBJ2-5; d_call: .; v_call: TRBV9; clone_size: .; cdr3_aa: CASSAGQSKQETQYF; cdr3_nt: TGTGCCAGCAGCGCTGGACAGAGTAAACAAGAGACCCAGTACTTC
j_call: TRBJ1-1; d_call: TRBD1; v_call: TRBV7-2; clone_size: .; cdr3_aa: CASSLVIGTGETAFF; cdr3_nt: TGTGCCAGCAGCTTAGTCATAGGGACAGGGGAGACAGCTTTCTTT
j_call: TRBJ2-3; d_call: .; v_call: TRBV13; clone_size: .; cdr3_aa: CASSPEGDNTDTQYF; cdr3_nt: TGTGCCAGCAGCCCCGAGGGGGATAACACAGATACGCAGTATTTT
j_call: TRBJ2-5; d_call: .; v_call: TRBV7-9; clone_size: .; cdr3_aa: CASSLMAGEETQYF; cdr3_nt: TGTGCCAGCAGCTTAATGGCGGGCGAGGAGACCCAGTACTTC
j_call: TRBJ2-7; d_call: TRBD1; v_call: TRBV11-2; clone_size: few; cdr3_aa: CASSSSGTGEPYEQYF; cdr3_nt: TGTGCCAGCAGCTCCTCCGGGACAGGGGAGCCCTACGAGCAGTACTTC
j_call: TRBJ1-6; d_call: .; v_call: TRBV7-3; clone_size: .; cdr3_aa: CASSSTGAGFKSPLHF; cdr3_nt: TGTGCCAGCAGCTCGACTGGTGCGGGGTTTAAGTCACCCCTCCACTTT
j_call: TRBJ1-2; d_call: .; v_call: TRBV3-1/TRBV3-2; clone_size: .; cdr3_aa: CASSQARDYGYTF; cdr3_nt: TGTGCCAGCAGCCAAGCCAGGGACTATGGCTACACCTTC
j_call: TRBJ2-1; d_call: .; v_call: TRBV5-1; clone_size: .; cdr3_aa: CASSLDSQNYNEQFF; cdr3_nt: TGCGCCAGCAGCTTGGATTCTCAGAACTACAATGAGCAGTTCTTC
j_call: TRBJ1-2; d_call: .; v_call: TRBV9; clone_size: .; cdr3_aa: CASSVVANYGYTF; cdr3_nt: TGTGCCAGCAGCGTAGTAGCTAACTATGGCTACACCTTC
j_call: TRBJ2-7; d_call: .; v_call: TRBV7-8; clone_size: .; cdr3_aa: CASSPQWGVYEQYF; cdr3_nt: TGTGCCAGCAGCCCCCAGTGGGGGGTCTACGAGCAGTACTTC
j_call: TRBJ2-7; d_call: .; v_call: TRBV7-9; clone_size: .; cdr3_aa: CASSLEGAEQYF; cdr3_nt: TGTGCCAGCAGCTTAGAGGGAGCCGAGCAGTACTTC
j_call: TRBJ1-2; d_call: .; v_call: TRBV6-6; clone_size: .; cdr3_aa: CASSYRSHYGYTF; cdr3_nt: TGTGCCAGCAGTTATCGGAGTCACTATGGCTACACCTTC
j_call: TRBJ1-1; d_call: .; v_call: TRBV18; clone_size: .; cdr3_aa: CASSQTVNTEAFF; cdr3_nt: TGTGCCAGCTCACAGACAGTGAACACTGAAGCTTTCTTT
j_call: TRBJ2-7; d_call: TRBD1; v_call: TRBV3-1/TRBV3-2; clone_size: once; cdr3_aa: CASSQGRRTGGRDEQYF; cdr3_nt: TGTGCCAGCAGCCAAGGTAGGAGGACAGGGGGCCGGGACGAGCAGTACTTC
j_call: TRBJ2-3; d_call: .; v_call: TRBV9; clone_size: once; cdr3_aa: CASTTLGTDTQYF; cdr3_nt: TGTGCCAGCACAACTCTAGGCACAGATACGCAGTATTTT
j_call: TRBJ2-2; d_call: .; v_call: TRBV10-3; clone_size: .; cdr3_aa: CAISVGKGGSTGELFF; cdr3_nt: TGTGCCATCAGTGTTGGGAAAGGGGGTAGCACCGGGGAGCTGTTTTTT
j_call: TRBJ2-6; d_call: TRBD1; v_call: TRBV25-1; clone_size: .; cdr3_aa: CASSVTGGSGANVLTF; cdr3_nt: TGTGCCAGCAGTGTTACAGGGGGCTCTGGGGCCAACGTCCTGACTTTC
j_call: TRBJ2-1; d_call: .; v_call: TRBV5-6; clone_size: .; cdr3_aa: CASSHERGQIYNEQFF; cdr3_nt: TGTGCCAGCAGCCATGAGCGTGGACAGATCTACAATGAGCAGTTCTTC
j_call: TRBJ2-3; d_call: TRBD1; v_call: TRBV6-4; clone_size: .; cdr3_aa: CASSDSGTGVDTQYF; cdr3_nt: TGTGCCAGCAGTGACTCGGGGACAGGGGTTGATACGCAGTATTTT
j_call: TRBJ2-1; d_call: .; v_call: TRBV24-1; clone_size: .; cdr3_aa: CATSEDQVYNEQFF; cdr3_nt: TGTGCCACCAGTGAGGATCAGGTCTACAATGAGCAGTTCTTC
j_call: TRBJ1-6; d_call: .; v_call: TRBV11-1; clone_size: .; cdr3_aa: CASSFVGVESPLHF; cdr3_nt: TGTGCCAGCAGCTTTGTAGGGGTCGAATCACCCCTCCACTTT
j_call: TRBJ2-3; d_call: TRBD1; v_call: TRBV30; clone_size: .; cdr3_aa: CAWDRVDTQYF; cdr3_nt: TGTGCCTGGGACAGGGTGGATACGCAGTATTTT
j_call: TRBJ1-3; d_call: TRBD1; v_call: TRBV7-3; clone_size: .; cdr3_aa: CASSPDRGSGNTIYF; cdr3_nt: TGTGCCAGCAGCCCCGACAGGGGCTCTGGAAACACCATATATTTT
j_call: TRBJ2-7; d_call: .; v_call: TRBV6-6; clone_size: .; cdr3_aa: CASSRSFLSGNEQYF; cdr3_nt: TGTGCCAGCAGTCGATCATTTTTATCAGGGAACGAGCAGTACTTC
j_call: TRBJ2-5; d_call: .; v_call: TRBV5-6; clone_size: .; cdr3_aa: CASVSRMRETQYF; cdr3_nt: TGTGCCAGCGTGAGTCGGATGAGGGAGACCCAGTACTTC
j_call: TRBJ1-1; d_call: .; v_call: TRBV5-1; clone_size: .; cdr3_aa: CASSNPGVRTEAFF; cdr3_nt: TGCGCCAGCAGCAACCCCGGGGTGAGGACTGAAGCTTTCTTT
j_call: TRBJ1-2; d_call: .; v_call: TRBV6-5; clone_size: .; cdr3_aa: CASTTRGYGGYTF; cdr3_nt: TGTGCCAGCACCACCCGGGGGTATGGAGGCTACACCTTC
j_call: TRBJ2-4; d_call: TRBD2; v_call: TRBV2; clone_size: once; cdr3_aa: CASSEGLAGGPDIQYF; cdr3_nt: TGTGCCAGCAGTGAAGGACTAGCGGGGGGGCCAGACATTCAGTACTTC
j_call: TRBJ2-2; d_call: .; v_call: TRBV6-5; clone_size: .; cdr3_aa: CASSYVTAGELFF; cdr3_nt: TGTGCCAGCAGTTACGTAACAGCCGGGGAGCTGTTTTTT